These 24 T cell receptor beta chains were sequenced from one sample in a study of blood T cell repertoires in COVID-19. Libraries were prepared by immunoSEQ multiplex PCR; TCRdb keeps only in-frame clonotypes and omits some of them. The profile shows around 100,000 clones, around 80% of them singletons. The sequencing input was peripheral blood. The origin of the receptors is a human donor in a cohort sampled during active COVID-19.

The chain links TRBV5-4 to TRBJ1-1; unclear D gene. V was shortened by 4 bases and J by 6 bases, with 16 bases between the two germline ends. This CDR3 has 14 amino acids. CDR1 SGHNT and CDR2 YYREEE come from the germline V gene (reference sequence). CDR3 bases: TGTGCCAGCAGCGTTACCATTGGTGGCCCTGAAGCTTTCTTT. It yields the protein CASSVTIGGPEAFF.

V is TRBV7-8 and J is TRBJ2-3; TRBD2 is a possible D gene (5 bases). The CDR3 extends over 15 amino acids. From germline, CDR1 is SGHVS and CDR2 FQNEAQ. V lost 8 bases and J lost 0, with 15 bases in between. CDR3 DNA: TGTGCCAGCGGGGAGCGACATCTGAGCACAGATACGCAGTATTTT. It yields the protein CASGERHLSTDTQYF.

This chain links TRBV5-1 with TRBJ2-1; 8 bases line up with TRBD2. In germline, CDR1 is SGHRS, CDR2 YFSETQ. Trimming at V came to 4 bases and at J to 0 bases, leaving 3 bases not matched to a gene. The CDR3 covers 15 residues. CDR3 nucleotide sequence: TGCGCCAGCAGCCCGGGGGGGAGCTCCTACAATGAGCAGTTCTTC. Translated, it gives CASSPGGSSYNEQFF.

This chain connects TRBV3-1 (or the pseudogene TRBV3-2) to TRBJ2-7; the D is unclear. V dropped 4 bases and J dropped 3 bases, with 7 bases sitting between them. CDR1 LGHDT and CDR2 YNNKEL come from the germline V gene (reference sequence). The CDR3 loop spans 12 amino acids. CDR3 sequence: CASSPRGYEQYF. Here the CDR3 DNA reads TGTGCCAGCAGCCCGAGAGGCTACGAGCAGTACTTC.

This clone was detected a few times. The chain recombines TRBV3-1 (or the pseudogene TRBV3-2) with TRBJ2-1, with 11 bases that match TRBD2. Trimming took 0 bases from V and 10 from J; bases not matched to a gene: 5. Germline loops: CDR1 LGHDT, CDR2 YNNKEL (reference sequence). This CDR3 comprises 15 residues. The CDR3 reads CASSQETSGKREQFF. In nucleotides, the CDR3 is TGTGCCAGCAGCCAAGAGACTAGCGGGAAACGGGAGCAGTTCTTC.

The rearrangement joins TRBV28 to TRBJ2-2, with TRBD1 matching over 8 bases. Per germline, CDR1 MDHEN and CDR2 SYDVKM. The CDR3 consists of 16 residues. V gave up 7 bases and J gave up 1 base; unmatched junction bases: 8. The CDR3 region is CASTPTGTGNTGELFF. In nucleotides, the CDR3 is TGTGCCAGCACCCCCACCGGGACAGGGAACACCGGGGAGCTGTTTTTT.

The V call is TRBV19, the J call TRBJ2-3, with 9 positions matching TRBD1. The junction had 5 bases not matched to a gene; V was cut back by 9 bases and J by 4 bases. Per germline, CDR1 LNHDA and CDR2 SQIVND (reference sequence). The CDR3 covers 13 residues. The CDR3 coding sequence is TGTGCCAGCATGGACAGGGGCCCAGATACGCAGTATTTT. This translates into CASMDRGPDTQYF.

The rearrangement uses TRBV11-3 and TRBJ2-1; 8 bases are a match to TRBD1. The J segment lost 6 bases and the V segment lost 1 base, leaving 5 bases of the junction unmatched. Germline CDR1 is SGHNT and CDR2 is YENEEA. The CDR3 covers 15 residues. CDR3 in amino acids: CASSLGGQGSNEQFF. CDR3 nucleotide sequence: TGTGCCAGCAGCTTAGGCGGACAGGGCTCCAATGAGCAGTTCTTC.

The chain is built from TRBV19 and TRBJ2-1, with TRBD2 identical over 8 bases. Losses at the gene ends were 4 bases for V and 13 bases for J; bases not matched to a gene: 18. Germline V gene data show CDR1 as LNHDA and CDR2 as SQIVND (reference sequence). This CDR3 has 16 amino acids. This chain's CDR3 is CASSTYPGTSSRIQFF. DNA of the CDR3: TGTGCCAGTAGTACTTACCCGGGGACTAGTAGTCGGATACAGTTCTTC.

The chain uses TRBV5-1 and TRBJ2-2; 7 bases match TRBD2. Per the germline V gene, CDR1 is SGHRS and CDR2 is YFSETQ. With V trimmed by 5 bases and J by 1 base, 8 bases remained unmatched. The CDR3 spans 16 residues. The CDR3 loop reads CASREASGLNTGELFF. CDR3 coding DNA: TGCGCCAGCAGAGAGGCTAGCGGCTTGAACACCGGGGAGCTGTTTTTT.

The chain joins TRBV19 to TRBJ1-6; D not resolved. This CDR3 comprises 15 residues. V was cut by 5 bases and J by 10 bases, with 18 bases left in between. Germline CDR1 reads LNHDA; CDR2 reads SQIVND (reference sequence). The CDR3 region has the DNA TGTGCCAGTAGTTCAGCGACTGGATCACGCTCACCCCTCCACTTT. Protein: CASSSATGSRSPLHF.

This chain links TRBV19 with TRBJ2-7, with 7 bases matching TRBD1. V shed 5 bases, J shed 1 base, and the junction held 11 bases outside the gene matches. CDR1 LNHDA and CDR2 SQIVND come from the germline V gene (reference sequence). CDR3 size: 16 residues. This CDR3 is CASSPPRTGNSYEQYF. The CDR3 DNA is TGTGCCAGTAGTCCCCCTCGGACAGGTAATTCCTACGAGCAGTACTTC.

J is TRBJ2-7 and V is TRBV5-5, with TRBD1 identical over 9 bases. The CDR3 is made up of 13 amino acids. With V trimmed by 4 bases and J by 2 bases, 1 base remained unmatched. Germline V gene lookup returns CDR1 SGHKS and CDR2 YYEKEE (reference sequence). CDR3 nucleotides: TGTGCCAGCAGCAGACAGGGGGCCTACGAGCAGTACTTC. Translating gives CASSRQGAYEQYF.

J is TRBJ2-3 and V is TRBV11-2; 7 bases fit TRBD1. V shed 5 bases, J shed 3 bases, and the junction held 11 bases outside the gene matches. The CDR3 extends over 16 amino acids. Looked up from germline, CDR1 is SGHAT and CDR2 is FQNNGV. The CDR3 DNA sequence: TGTGCCAGCAGCCCCCGACTGAGGGGGCGAACAGATACGCAGTATTTT. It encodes CASSPRLRGRTDTQYF.

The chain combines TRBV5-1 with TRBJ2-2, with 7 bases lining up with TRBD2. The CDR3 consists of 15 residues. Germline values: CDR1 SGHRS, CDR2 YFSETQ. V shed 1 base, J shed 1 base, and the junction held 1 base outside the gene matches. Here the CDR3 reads CASSLRGGNTGELFF. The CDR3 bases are TGCGCCAGCAGCTTGCGCGGGGGGAACACCGGGGAGCTGTTTTTT.

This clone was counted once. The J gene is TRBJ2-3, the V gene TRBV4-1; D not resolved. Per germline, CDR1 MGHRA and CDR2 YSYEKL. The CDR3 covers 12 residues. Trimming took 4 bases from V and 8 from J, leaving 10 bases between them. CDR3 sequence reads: CASSLNSATQYF. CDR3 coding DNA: TGCGCCAGCAGCCTAAACAGTGCTACGCAGTATTTT.

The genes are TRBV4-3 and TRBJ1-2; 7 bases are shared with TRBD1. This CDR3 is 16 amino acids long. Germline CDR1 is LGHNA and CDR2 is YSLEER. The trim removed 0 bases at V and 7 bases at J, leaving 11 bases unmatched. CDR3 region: CASSQEGLTGTAGYTF. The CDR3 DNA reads TGCGCCAGCAGCCAAGAGGGCTTGACAGGGACCGCTGGCTACACCTTC.

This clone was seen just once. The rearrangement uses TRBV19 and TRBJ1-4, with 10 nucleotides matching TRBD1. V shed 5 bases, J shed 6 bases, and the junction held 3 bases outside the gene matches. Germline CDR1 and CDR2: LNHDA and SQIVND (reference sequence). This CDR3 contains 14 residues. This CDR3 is CASSDRGRDEKLFF. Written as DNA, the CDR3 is TGTGCCAGTAGTGACAGGGGGCGGGATGAAAAACTGTTTTTT. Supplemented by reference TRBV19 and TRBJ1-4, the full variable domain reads DGGITQSPKYLFRKEGQNVTLSCEQNLNHDAMYWYRQDPGQGLRLIYYSQIVNDFQKGDIAEGYSVSREKKESFPLTVTSAQKNPTAFYLCASSDRGRDEKLFFGSGTQLSVL.

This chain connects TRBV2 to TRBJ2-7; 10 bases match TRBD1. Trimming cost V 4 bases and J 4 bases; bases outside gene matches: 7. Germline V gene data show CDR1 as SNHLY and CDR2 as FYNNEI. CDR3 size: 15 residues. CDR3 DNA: TGTGCCAGCAGTGCCCGACAGGGGGCTAGGTACGAGCAGTACTTC. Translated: CASSARQGARYEQYF.

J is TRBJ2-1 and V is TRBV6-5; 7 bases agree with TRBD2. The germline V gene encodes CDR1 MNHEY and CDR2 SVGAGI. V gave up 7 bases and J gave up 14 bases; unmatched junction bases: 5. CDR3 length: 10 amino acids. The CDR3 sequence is CASNGEGKFF. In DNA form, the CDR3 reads TGTGCCAGCAACGGGGAGGGGAAGTTCTTC.

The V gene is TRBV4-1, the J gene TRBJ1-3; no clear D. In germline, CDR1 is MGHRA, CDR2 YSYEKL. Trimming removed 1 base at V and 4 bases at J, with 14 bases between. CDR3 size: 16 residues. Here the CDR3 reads CASSQGQTAPGNTIYF. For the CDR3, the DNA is TGCGCCAGCAGCCAAGGGCAAACCGCCCCGGGAAACACCATATATTTT.

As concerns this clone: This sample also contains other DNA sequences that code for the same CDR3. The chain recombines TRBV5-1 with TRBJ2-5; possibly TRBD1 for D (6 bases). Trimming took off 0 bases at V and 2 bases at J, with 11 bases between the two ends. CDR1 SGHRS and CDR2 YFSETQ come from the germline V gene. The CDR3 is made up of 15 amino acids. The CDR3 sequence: CASSLVPGTQETQYF. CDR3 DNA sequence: TGCGCCAGCAGCTTGGTACCAGGGACACAAGAGACCCAGTACTTC.

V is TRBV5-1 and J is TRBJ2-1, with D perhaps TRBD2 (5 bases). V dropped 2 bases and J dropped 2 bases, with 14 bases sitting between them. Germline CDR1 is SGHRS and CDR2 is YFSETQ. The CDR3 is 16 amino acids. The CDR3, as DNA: TGCGCCAGCAGCTTATTGGGTAGCGAACCCTACAATGAGCAGTTCTTC. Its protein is CASSLLGSEPYNEQFF.

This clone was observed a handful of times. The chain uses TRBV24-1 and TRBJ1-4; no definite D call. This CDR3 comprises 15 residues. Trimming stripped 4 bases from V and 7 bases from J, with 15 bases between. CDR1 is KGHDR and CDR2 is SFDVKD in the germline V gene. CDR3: CATSDPSVGGEKLFF. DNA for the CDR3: TGTGCCACCAGTGACCCCTCCGTCGGCGGTGAAAAACTGTTTTTT.